This TCR beta chain is drawn from a study of identifying expanded T cells in peripheral blood (dated by TCRdb to about 2019). The study in broad terms: Technical replicates were generated by sequencing separate aliquots of the same genomic DNA pool, with four replicates compared pairwise. Study-wide conclusions, independent of this receptor: Variance in clone template counts between two-week samples significantly increased with total template count across all healthy donors. It was expected by the authors that biological variance in healthy repertoires might increase further over much longer intervals, such as months to years. The binomial model flagged approximately 1.2 differentially abundant clones between technical replicates but around 15 over roughly 2 weeks and under 25 over approximately 4 weeks. Across all healthy-donor time intervals, the beta-binomial model significantly lowered both the number of clones called differentially abundant and the false-positive rate.

In the case of this clone: What this receptor recognizes is not known. There are no base qualities to consult, and no much larger clone falls within one base.

TCRbeta CDR3 regions were profiled by bias-controlled multiplex PCR amplification of genomic DNA with the immunoSEQ Assay. The published analysis was carried out like this. To quantify the absolute abundance of each unique TCRbeta CDR3 region, the sequences were collapsed and filtered. Two models were used to test differential abundance: a binomial model (Fisher-equivalent) and a beta-binomial model that adds time-dependent variance fitted from healthy donors. Clones with fewer than 5 combined templates were excluded, and clones with Benjamini-Hochberg FDR below 0.01 were called differentially abundant. Using the form v = (b*log(k)+a)^2, the beta-binomial variance was modeled as a function of the total template count across the two samples. TCRdb holds this immuneACCESS table with in-frame rearrangements only. Some clones are missing; in checked studies, unresolved V genes explain under half, and the rest has no known cause. D and trimming come from the DNA, and the V and J calls and clone size come from that table. The sample table lists about 47,000 clones, 65% to 90% of them with a count of one. In total, the top ten clones hold 14% of the sample.

As encoded in the germline V gene (reference sequence), CDR1 is LNHDA while CDR2 is SQIVND. The CDR3 holds 15 amino acids from the cysteine to the phenylalanine. Kept here is only the CDR3 DNA, which spans 45 bases and is read in frame from base 1. Compared with germline, V lacks 4 bases and J lacks 6 bases; bases without a gene match: 7. No immune events, such as infections, were documented for the healthy donors during the collection period. To calibrate time-dependent variance in a beta-binomial model of T-cell clone differential abundance, blood repertoires from healthy donors were used as a training cohort. The training cohort was composed of approximately ten healthy donors, 3 female and 7 male. Donor ages ranged from roughly 25 to 65 years, with an average of about 41 years. Whole blood from each healthy donor was obtained from a commercial supplier and was collected at three time points approximately 15 days apart. For immunosequencing, genomic DNA was extracted from unsorted whole blood.

The sequence was obtained from a person aged 18 to 75 in good health. Sequenced sample: blood. The chain couples TRBV19 to TRBJ1-1; TRBD1 fits 11 bases in the junction. The DNA reads TGTGCCAGTAGTAAAAACCCGGGACAGGGGGCTGAAGCTTTCTTT. Protein translation: CASSKNPGQGAEAFF. The variable domain in full, with residues beyond the CDR3 obtained from the reference TRBV19 and TRBJ1-1 genes, is DGGITQSPKYLFRKEGQNVTLSCEQNLNHDAMYWYRQDPGQGLRLIYYSQIVNDFQKGDIAEGYSVSREKKESFPLTVTSAQKNPTAFYLCASSKNPGQGAEAFFGQGTRLTVV.